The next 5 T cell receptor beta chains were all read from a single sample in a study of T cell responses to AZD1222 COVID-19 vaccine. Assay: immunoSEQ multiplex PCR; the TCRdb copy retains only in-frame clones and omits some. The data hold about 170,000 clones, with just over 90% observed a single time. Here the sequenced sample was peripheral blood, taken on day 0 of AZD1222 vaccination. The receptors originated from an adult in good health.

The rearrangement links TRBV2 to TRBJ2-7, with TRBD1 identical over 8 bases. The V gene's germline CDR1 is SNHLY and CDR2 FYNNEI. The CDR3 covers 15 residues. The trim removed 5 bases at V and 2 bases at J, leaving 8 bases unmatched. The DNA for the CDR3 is TGTGCCAGCAGTCTAGCCGGGACAGGACCCTACGAGCAGTACTTC. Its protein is CASSLAGTGPYEQYF.

CDR3 loop: CASSQDRGLAGSEQYF. CDR3 DNA: TGTGCCAGCAGCCAAGATAGAGGTTTAGCGGGGAGCGAGCAGTACTTC. This rearrangement joins TRBV4-2 to TRBJ2-7; 8 bases are shared with TRBD2. With V trimmed by 0 bases and J by 6 bases, 10 bases remained unmatched. Germline lookup yields CDR1 LGHNA and CDR2 YNFKEQ. This CDR3 is built from 16 residues.

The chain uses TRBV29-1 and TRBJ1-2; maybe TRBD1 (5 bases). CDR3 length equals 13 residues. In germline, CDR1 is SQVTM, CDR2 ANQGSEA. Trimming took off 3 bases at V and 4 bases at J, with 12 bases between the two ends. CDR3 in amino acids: CSVDWQGSYGYTF. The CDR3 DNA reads TGCAGCGTTGATTGGCAGGGCAGCTATGGCTACACCTTC.

DNA of the CDR3: TGTGCCAGCAGCTTACAGGGGACCGGGGAGCTGTTTTTT. It translates to CASSLQGTGELFF. The J gene is TRBJ2-2, the V gene TRBV11-3, with D possibly being TRBD1 (6 bases). Germline V gives CDR1 SGHNT, CDR2 YENEEA. V lost 2 bases to trimming and J lost 5 bases, with 6 bases between them. This CDR3 contains 13 residues. Combining the CDR3 with reference TRBV11-3 and TRBJ2-2 gives the whole variable domain EAGVVQSPRYKIIEKKQPVAFWCNPISGHNTLYWYLQNLGQGPELLIRYENEEAVDDSQLPKDRFSAERLKGVDSTLKIQPAELGDSAVYLCASSLQGTGELFFGEGSRLTVL.

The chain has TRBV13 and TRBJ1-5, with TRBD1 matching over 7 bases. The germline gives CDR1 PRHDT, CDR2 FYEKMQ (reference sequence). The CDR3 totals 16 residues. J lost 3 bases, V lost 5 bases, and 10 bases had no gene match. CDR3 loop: CASSTSRDSDNQPQHF. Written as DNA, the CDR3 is TGTGCCAGCAGCACCAGCCGGGACAGCGACAATCAGCCCCAGCATTTT.